The next 24 T cell receptor beta chains were all read from a single sample in a study of blood T cell repertoires in COVID-19 (dated by TCRdb to between 2020 and 2021). The method behind the library was the immunoSEQ multiplex PCR assay. Entries here come from immuneACCESS through TCRdb and include only in-frame sequences with V and J called. Some clones fail to appear in such tables; in the studies checked, an unresolved V gene covers under half of the shortfall, and the cause of the remainder is unknown. The sample table contains some 200,000 clones; only one count was recorded for nearly 90% of them. The ten largest clones represent around a fifth of the sample. Sequenced input: peripheral blood. The source is a man in his 60s with active or convalescent COVID-19.

The rearrangement links TRBV3-1 (or the pseudogene TRBV3-2) to TRBJ2-7; 11 bases fit TRBD1. Germline V lookup: CDR1 LGHDT, CDR2 YNNKEL (reference sequence). The ends lost 3 bases at V and 6 bases at J; junction bases unmatched: 4. CDR3 size: 14 residues. Written as DNA, the CDR3 is TGTGCCAGCAGCCATGGGACAGGGGGTAGCGAGCAGTACTTC. This translates into CASSHGTGGSEQYF.

The genes are TRBV2 and TRBJ2-7, with D tentatively TRBD1 (5 bases). CDR1 and CDR2 from the germline V gene are SNHLY and FYNNEI. The CDR3 sequence is 12 residues long. V was clipped by 6 bases and J by 4 bases, with 10 bases between them. The CDR3: CASSGQFYEQYF. In DNA, the CDR3 is TGTGCCAGCAGCGGACAATTTTACGAGCAGTACTTC.

The rearrangement links TRBV29-1 to TRBJ1-6; D call uncertain. The germline CDR1 and CDR2 sequences are SQVTM and ANQGSEA. Trimming took off 3 bases at V and 9 bases at J, with 15 bases between the two ends. The CDR3 contains 14 residues. This CDR3 reads CSVEFFRSGSPLHF. The CDR3 region has the DNA TGCAGCGTTGAGTTTTTCAGATCTGGTTCACCCCTCCACTTT.

This chain connects TRBV19 to TRBJ1-5, with D perhaps TRBD1 (6 bases). Trimming took 2 bases from V and 2 from J, leaving 10 bases between them. Germline V gene data show CDR1 as LNHDA and CDR2 as SQIVND (reference sequence). CDR3 length: 15 amino acids. The CDR3 protein is CASSILGAGNQPQHF. DNA of the CDR3: TGTGCCAGTAGTATACTGGGGGCGGGCAATCAGCCCCAGCATTTT.

V and J are TRBV5-6 and TRBJ1-1; D is undetermined. Germline CDR1 reads SGHDT; CDR2 reads YYEEEE. This CDR3 region has 11 residues. The V and J ends lost 3 bases and 6 bases respectively, with 6 bases between them. The DNA for the CDR3 is TGTGCCAGCAGCTCGCGTTCTGAAGCTTTCTTT. Translated: CASSSRSEAFF.

The chain links TRBV6-5 to TRBJ1-2; D is perhaps TRBD1 (5 bases). Deletions cut 6 bases from V and 1 base from J, with 9 bases between. This CDR3 is built from 13 residues. Germline loops: CDR1 MNHEY, CDR2 SVGAGI. The CDR3 nucleotides read TGTGCCAGCAGGATGACAGATAACTATGGCTACACCTTC. Amino acids: CASRMTDNYGYTF.

J is TRBJ1-2 and V is TRBV3-1 (or the pseudogene TRBV3-2); 7 bases align to TRBD1. CDR1 is LGHDT, CDR2 YNNKEL, per germline (reference sequence). Losses at the gene ends were 5 bases for V and 6 bases for J; bases not matched to a gene: 12. The CDR3 is 15 amino acids. The CDR3 sequence is CASSYSGGGANGYTF. CDR3 nucleotide sequence: TGTGCCAGCAGCTACTCCGGAGGGGGCGCAAATGGCTACACCTTC.

This chain joins TRBV19 and TRBJ1-2; 12 bases align to TRBD1. The CDR3 is 17 amino acids. The V segment lost 6 bases and the J segment 4 bases; nucleotides outside the gene matches: 12. CDR1 is LNHDA and CDR2 is SQIVND in the germline V gene (reference sequence). CDR3 amino acids: CASSKGTGGAPSYGYTF. The CDR3, as DNA: TGTGCCAGTAGCAAAGGGACAGGGGGCGCCCCGTCCTATGGCTACACCTTC.

This rearrangement joins TRBV7-8 to TRBJ2-2; D is ambiguous. Trimming removed 1 base at V and 3 bases at J, with 9 bases between. This CDR3 spans 15 amino acids. The germline CDR1 and CDR2 sequences are SGHVS and FQNEAQ. The CDR3, as DNA: TGTGCCAGCAGCTTAGATAGGAGCTACACCGGGGAGCTGTTTTTT. Amino acid sequence: CASSLDRSYTGELFF.

The chain employs TRBV24-1 and TRBJ2-7; D gene unclear. CDR3 size: 11 residues. The germline gives CDR1 KGHDR, CDR2 SFDVKD. The V end was cut by 1 base, the J end by 6 bases, with 3 bases between. CDR3 region: CATSDFSEQYF. CDR3 in DNA: TGTGCCACCAGTGATTTCAGCGAGCAGTACTTC.

The chain joins TRBV24-1 to TRBJ2-5; 8 nucleotides agree with TRBD2. Germline V CDR1 and CDR2: KGHDR, SFDVKD. The CDR3 spans 12 residues. The V segment lost 1 base and the J segment 10 bases; nucleotides outside the gene matches: 1. CDR3 in amino acids: CATSDFRGGQYF. The DNA for the CDR3 is TGTGCCACCAGTGATTTCCGGGGGGGCCAGTACTTC.

The rearrangement links TRBV11-2 to TRBJ2-7, with a tentative D call TRBD2 (6 bases). From germline, CDR1 is SGHAT and CDR2 FQNNGV. The CDR3 contains 15 residues. The V gene lost 1 base and the J gene lost 6 bases, with 16 bases spanning the gap. As DNA, the CDR3 is TGTGCCAGCAGCTTAGTTAGCGGTATCGGCGGCGAGCAGTACTTC. This encodes CASSLVSGIGGEQYF. The variable domain in full, with the rest retrieved from reference TRBV11-2 and TRBJ2-7, is EAGVAQSPRYKIIEKRQSVAFWCNPISGHATLYWYQQILGQGPKLLIQFQNNGVVDDSQLPKDRFSAERLKGVDSTLKIQPAKLEDSAVYLCASSLVSGIGGEQYFGPGTRLTVT.

The rearrangement joins TRBV20-1 to TRBJ2-7; D remains ambiguous. The CDR3 spans 17 residues. The germline CDR1 and CDR2 sequences are DFQATT and SNEGSKA (reference sequence). Trimming took off 3 bases at V and 4 bases at J, with 25 bases between the two ends. The CDR3 DNA is TGCAGTGCTAGTCGAAACAGTCACCCTTTTTTTTCTTACGAGCAGTACTTC. This sequence encodes CSASRNSHPFFSYEQYF.

The chain has TRBV5-4 and TRBJ1-2; TRBD1 aligns across 8 bases. Unmatched junction bases numbered 8, after V lost 4 bases and J lost 6 bases. The length of the CDR3 is 14 residues. The germline V gene has CDR1 SGHNT and CDR2 YYREEE (reference sequence). Here the CDR3 reads CASSAGGTGNGYTF. The CDR3 nucleotides are TGTGCCAGCAGCGCGGGGGGGACAGGAAATGGCTACACCTTC.

A word on this clone: The same CDR3 also results from other DNA sequences found in this sample. The genes are TRBV5-1 and TRBJ2-3; D not resolved. This CDR3 has 13 residues. V shed 3 bases and J shed 0 bases, with 5 bases lying between them. The germline V gene encodes CDR1 SGHRS and CDR2 YFSETQ. The CDR3 spells CASSSLSTDTQYF. The CDR3 region has the DNA TGCGCCAGCAGCTCTCTAAGCACAGATACGCAGTATTTT.

This chain joins TRBV27 and TRBJ2-3; no reliable D call. CDR1 and CDR2 (germline): MNHEY, SMNVEV (reference sequence). CDR3 size: 12 residues. The germline V and J ends were trimmed by 6 bases and 5 bases, with 9 bases remaining between them. The CDR3 DNA sequence: TGTGCCAGCAGCGATCCCAGAGATACGCAGTATTTT. Translating it yields CASSDPRDTQYF.

This clone showed up just once. V usage is TRBV7-3 and J usage is TRBJ2-5; 8 nucleotides agree with TRBD2. CDR1 and CDR2 (germline): SGHTA, FQGTGA. V trimming: 6 bases; J trimming: 0 bases; junction bases outside the gene matches: 6. This CDR3 region has 15 residues. DNA of the CDR3: TGTGCCAGCAGTACGGGGGGGTCCTACCAAGAGACCCAGTACTTC. This codes for CASSTGGSYQETQYF. Complete variable domain (other parts from reference TRBV7-3 and TRBJ2-5): GAGVSQTPSNKVTEKGKYVELRCDPISGHTALYWYRQSLGQGPEFLIYFQGTGAADDSGLPNDRFFAVRPEGSVSTLKIQRTERGDSAVYLCASSTGGSYQETQYFGPGTRLLVL.

This chain uses TRBV7-6 with TRBJ2-7; 9 nucleotides line up with TRBD1. The V and J ends lost 3 bases and 7 bases, in that order; junction bases with no gene match: 7. Germline CDR1 SGHVS, CDR2 FNYEAQ. This CDR3 region has 14 residues. CDR3: CASSFRDRDTEQYF. As DNA, the CDR3 is TGTGCCAGCAGCTTCCGGGACAGGGACACGGAGCAGTACTTC.

The chain uses TRBV4-1 and TRBJ1-1, with D unresolved. Germline loops: CDR1 MGHRA, CDR2 YSYEKL. Between the trimmed V and J ends, which lost 6 bases and 1 base, there was a span of 12 bases. The CDR3 is 14 residues long. The CDR3 loop is CASRFDTQNTEAFF. In DNA, the CDR3 is TGCGCCAGCAGATTCGACACTCAGAACACTGAAGCTTTCTTT.

The rearrangement uses TRBV9 and TRBJ1-2; D gene uncertain. The CDR3 has 13 residues. CDR1 is SGDLS, CDR2 YYNGEE, per germline. With 0 bases removed from V and 2 bases from J, the gap between germline ends came to 5 bases. CDR3 residues: CASSVARNYGYTF. The CDR3, as DNA: TGTGCCAGCAGCGTAGCTAGGAACTATGGCTACACCTTC.

As to this clone: The sample contains more than one DNA sequence encoding this CDR3. The gene calls are TRBV11-3 and TRBJ2-2, with 9 bases identical to TRBD1. V shed 3 bases and J 3 bases; nucleotides not matched to a gene: 2. The germline V gene has CDR1 SGHNT and CDR2 YENEEA. The CDR3 loop spans 15 amino acids. The CDR3 nucleotides read TGTGCCAGCAGCTTGGGACAGGGATACACCGGGGAGCTGTTTTTT. Amino acids: CASSLGQGYTGELFF.

The V gene is TRBV15, the J gene TRBJ1-6; perhaps TRBD1 as D (6 bases). V dropped 5 bases and J dropped 9 bases, with 17 bases sitting between them. This CDR3 contains 15 residues. Looked up from germline, CDR1 is LNHNV and CDR2 is YYDKDF (reference sequence). CDR3 nucleotide sequence: TGTGCCACCAGCGCCCGACAGGTGACCATTTCACCCCTCCACTTT. Its protein is CATSARQVTISPLHF.

In nucleotides, the CDR3 is TGTGCCAGCAGCTTAGTAATGCGGGGGGGCACCGGGGAGCTGTTTTTT. Translation: CASSLVMRGGTGELFF. The V call is TRBV7-2, the J call TRBJ2-2, with TRBD2 matching over 9 bases. V was pared by 1 base and J by 4 bases, with 4 bases of the junction left unmatched. The V gene's germline CDR1 is SGHTA and CDR2 FQGNSA. The CDR3 runs 16 residues.

Only one count was recorded for this clone. The genes are TRBV9 and TRBJ1-5; a possible D gene is TRBD1 (6 bases). V lost 0 bases to trimming and J lost 7 bases, with 14 bases between them. CDR1 and CDR2 from the germline V gene are SGDLS and YYNGEE. The CDR3 totals 15 residues. This CDR3 reads CASSVDGGALQPQHF. Here the CDR3 DNA reads TGTGCCAGCAGCGTAGACGGGGGGGCTTTACAGCCCCAGCATTTT.